This TCR beta chain was recovered during a study of blood T cell repertoires in COVID-19. In the authors' methods: Amplification from reference gene primers served as the basis for estimated nucleated cell counts. Sequenced by immunoSEQ multiplex PCR; TCRdb stores in-frame clones only, minus some. D and trimming come from the DNA, and the V and J calls and clone size come from that table. Among under 250,000 clones listed, over 75% were seen once. The CDR3 runs 12 residues. Germline V gives CDR1 MNHEY, CDR2 SVGAGI. Trimming at V came to 9 bases and at J to 4 bases, leaving 3 bases not matched to a gene.

The receptor was isolated from a man in his fifties or sixties with COVID-19, enrolled during active disease. V usage is TRBV6-5 and J usage is TRBJ2-5; TRBD1 matches 9 bases. Sequenced material: peripheral blood. CDR3: CASRTGVETQYF. As DNA, the CDR3 is TGTGCCAGTAGGACAGGGGTAGAGACCCAGTACTTC.